A single sample is the source of the 24 T cell receptor beta chains below, sequenced in a study of blood T cell repertoires in COVID-19. Libraries were prepared by immunoSEQ multiplex PCR; TCRdb keeps only in-frame clonotypes and omits some of them. The data show around 150,000 clones, approximately 84% seen once. Sequencing was carried out using peripheral blood. All receptors derive from a woman older than 75 with acute or convalescent COVID-19.

This clone was seen just once. The junction shows a germline mismatch at one end, possibly a read error. CDR3 loop: CASSNGLGSHF. The CDR3 bases are TGTGCCAGCAGTAACGGACTAGGATCGCACTTC. This chain connects TRBV6-2 or TRBV6-3 to TRBJ2-5, with 7 bases matching TRBD2. The germline V gene encodes CDR1 MNHEY and CDR2 SVGEGT. The CDR3 covers 11 residues.

The V call is TRBV6-6, the J call TRBJ2-5; possibly TRBD1 for D (6 bases). CDR3 length: 14 residues. V lost 0 bases and J lost 7, with 12 bases in between. From germline, CDR1 is MNHNY and CDR2 SVGAGI (reference sequence). The CDR3 region is CASSYSDVGGTQYF. The CDR3 DNA reads as TGTGCCAGCAGTTACTCTGATGTAGGGGGGACCCAGTACTTC.

This CDR3 is CASSSRTSGLTYEQYF. The CDR3 coding sequence is TGTGCCAGCAGCTCCCGGACTAGCGGGCTGACCTACGAGCAGTACTTC. V gene TRBV5-4 combines with J gene TRBJ2-7; TRBD2 matches at 11 bases. CDR1 and CDR2 from the germline V gene are SGHNT and YYREEE (reference sequence). The trim removed 3 bases at V and 2 bases at J, leaving 7 bases unmatched. The CDR3 is made up of 16 amino acids.

The chain couples TRBV7-2 to TRBJ2-7; TRBD1 matches at 8 bases. V lost 0 bases and J lost 6; bases outside the gene matches: 7. The CDR3 length is 15 residues. CDR1 and CDR2 from the germline V gene are SGHTA and FQGNSA. In DNA, the CDR3 is TGTGCCAGCAGCTTAGCACAGGGGGTCCCTCCCGAGCAGTACTTC. It codes for CASSLAQGVPPEQYF.

The chain uses TRBV5-1 and TRBJ2-3; 11 bases agree with TRBD1. The CDR3 sequence is 15 residues long. The V and J ends lost 0 bases and 5 bases, in that order; junction bases with no gene match: 2. Germline V lookup: CDR1 SGHRS, CDR2 YFSETQ. The CDR3 region is CASSLEGQGVDTQYF. The CDR3 nucleotides are TGCGCCAGCAGCTTGGAGGGACAGGGGGTAGATACGCAGTATTTT.

The chain has TRBV7-9 and TRBJ1-1, with D maybe TRBD1 (5 bases). Deletions cut 5 bases from V and 1 base from J, with 8 bases between. The CDR3 sequence is 13 residues long. In germline, CDR1 is SEHNR, CDR2 FQNEAQ (reference sequence). The CDR3 nucleotides read TGTGCCAGCAGCCAGGGCGCGAACACTGAAGCTTTCTTT. This translates into CASSQGANTEAFF.

J is TRBJ1-1 and V is TRBV5-1; 9 bases fit TRBD1. Germline V gene lookup returns CDR1 SGHRS and CDR2 YFSETQ. This CDR3 spans 17 amino acids. The J segment lost 2 bases and the V segment lost 4 bases, leaving 12 bases of the junction unmatched. The CDR3 DNA is TGCGCCAGCAGCCAGGGACAGGGAAGATCGTTTAACACTGAAGCTTTCTTT. It encodes CASSQGQGRSFNTEAFF. Filled out from reference TRBV5-1 and TRBJ1-1, the complete variable domain reads KAGVTQTPRYLIKTRGQQVTLSCSPISGHRSVSWYQQTPGQGLQFLFEYFSETQRNKGNFPGRFSGRQFSNSRSEMNVSTLELGDSALYLCASSQGQGRSFNTEAFFGQGTRLTVV.

The chain uses TRBV4-1 and TRBJ1-6, with D uncertain. The CDR3 is 14 residues long. The germline V gene encodes CDR1 MGHRA and CDR2 YSYEKL. The V gene lost 0 bases and the J gene lost 9 bases, with 9 bases spanning the gap. The CDR3 spells CASSQDPTGSPLHF. The CDR3 DNA sequence: TGCGCCAGCAGCCAAGATCCTACGGGTTCACCCCTCCACTTT.

The chain employs TRBV15 and TRBJ2-3; 9 bases fit TRBD1. Germline loops: CDR1 LNHNV, CDR2 YYDKDF (reference sequence). The CDR3 contains 18 residues. Unmatched junction bases numbered 12, after V lost 3 bases and J lost 2 bases. CDR3 coding DNA: TGTGCCACCAGCAGTCCCCCGCGGGGACAGGGAATCACAGATACGCAGTATTTT. Translated: CATSSPPRGQGITDTQYF.

This sequence joins TRBV7-9 and TRBJ1-2; D might be TRBD1 (6 bases). This CDR3 comprises 12 residues. V lost 5 bases, J lost 13 bases, and 17 bases lay in between. Germline V gene sequence: CDR1 SEHNR, CDR2 FQNEAQ (reference sequence). CDR3 residues: CASSPRTDPLTF. In nucleotides, the CDR3 is TGTGCCAGCAGCCCACGGACAGACCCCCTCACCTTC.

The chain carries TRBV20-1 and TRBJ2-3; 10 bases line up with TRBD2. The CDR3 covers 16 residues. Looked up from germline, CDR1 is DFQATT and CDR2 is SNEGSKA (reference sequence). V was clipped by 3 bases and J by 0 bases; unmatched bases: 6. CDR3 protein: CSASRLAGVSTDTQYF. In DNA, the CDR3 is TGCAGTGCTAGTAGGCTAGCGGGAGTTAGCACAGATACGCAGTATTTT.

The chain links TRBV18 to TRBJ2-5, with D unresolved. Germline loops: CDR1 KGHSH, CDR2 LQKENI. The CDR3 length is 13 residues. V shed 5 bases and J shed 2 bases, with 9 bases lying between them. The CDR3 coding sequence is TGTGCCAGCTCAGCGGCGCGGCAAGAGACCCAGTACTTC. It yields the protein CASSAARQETQYF.

The CDR3 sequence: CASSEGSRPYEQYF. The CDR3 region has the DNA TGTGCCAGCAGTGAAGGTAGCAGACCCTACGAGCAGTACTTC. The chain joins TRBV2 to TRBJ2-7, with D hard to call. Germline CDR1 and CDR2: SNHLY and FYNNEI. V gave up 1 base and J gave up 2 bases, with 9 bases separating them. CDR3 length equals 14 residues.

The chain employs TRBV5-5 and TRBJ1-5; TRBD1 matches 9 bases. V shed 5 bases, J shed 2 bases, and the junction held 8 bases outside the gene matches. Germline V CDR1 and CDR2: SGHKS, YYEKEE (reference sequence). The CDR3 consists of 16 residues. CDR3 amino acids: CASSSQGAMGNQPQHF. In nucleotides, the CDR3 is TGTGCCAGCAGTTCACAGGGGGCAATGGGCAATCAGCCCCAGCATTTT.

This clone was seen just once. The V call is TRBV10-3, the J call TRBJ2-5; 8 bases map to TRBD1. The CDR3 has 14 residues. Trimming at V came to 3 bases and at J to 4 bases, leaving 4 bases not matched to a gene. Germline CDR1 reads ENHRY; CDR2 reads SYGVKD. DNA of the CDR3: TGTGCCATCAGTGACTCACAGGGGGGAGAGACCCAGTACTTC. Translation gives CAISDSQGGETQYF.

J is TRBJ2-7 and V is TRBV6-1; TRBD2 might be the D (5 bases). The germline V gene has CDR1 MNHNS and CDR2 SASEGT. CDR3 length: 14 amino acids. With 3 bases removed from V and 3 bases from J, the gap between germline ends came to 12 bases. CDR3 in DNA: TGTGCCAGCAGTGATGGCCCGGCGGGCTACGAGCAGTACTTC. This sequence encodes CASSDGPAGYEQYF.

This clone was observed once. V is TRBV20-1 and J is TRBJ1-5, with TRBD1 matching over 7 bases. With 3 bases clipped from V and 2 bases from J, the junction kept 7 bases outside the gene matches. The CDR3 has 15 residues. Germline CDR1 DFQATT, CDR2 SNEGSKA (reference sequence). CDR3 sequence (DNA): TGCAGTGCTAGTGGAGGGGGCGCGGGCAATCAGCCCCAGCATTTT. Translating it yields CSASGGGAGNQPQHF.

The V call is TRBV29-1, the J call TRBJ2-1, with 8 nucleotides matching TRBD2. V was pared by 3 bases and J by 6 bases, with 1 base of the junction left unmatched. This CDR3 has 12 amino acids. Germline CDR1 and CDR2: SQVTM and ANQGSEA. The CDR3 is CSVDGTSNEQFF. CDR3 bases: TGCAGCGTTGACGGGACTAGCAATGAGCAGTTCTTC.

The rearrangement uses TRBV23-1 and TRBJ1-5, with 8 bases that match TRBD1. TRBV23-1 is known as an ORF, though its function is uncertain. With 3 bases clipped from V and 5 bases from J, the junction kept 6 bases outside the gene matches. This CDR3 is 15 amino acids long. CDR3 coding DNA: TGCGCCAGCAGTCAGGTACAGGGGGTTGATCAGCCCCAGCATTTT. Protein sequence: CASSQVQGVDQPQHF.

The chain carries TRBV7-2 and TRBJ1-5; the D is unclear. In germline, CDR1 is SGHTA, CDR2 FQGNSA. The CDR3 runs 15 residues. Deletions cut 1 base from V and 6 bases from J, with 13 bases between. The CDR3 region has the DNA TGTGCCAGCAGCTTAGGTACAAGGGAGGCTCAGCCCCAGCATTTT. Translation: CASSLGTREAQPQHF.

The chain links TRBV27 to TRBJ1-6; D remains unclear. Germline V CDR1 and CDR2: MNHEY, SMNVEV (reference sequence). The CDR3 sequence is 15 residues long. Trimming cost V 2 bases and J 9 bases, with 14 bases left between them. In DNA form, the CDR3 reads TGTGCCAGCAGTTTAGATTTTGGAGGGAGTTCACCCCTCCACTTT. Amino acids: CASSLDFGGSSPLHF.

This sequence joins TRBV10-3 and TRBJ2-3; a possible D gene is TRBD1 (6 bases). The CDR3 has 15 amino acids. Trimming stripped 3 bases from V and 0 bases from J, with 10 bases between. Per the germline V gene, CDR1 is ENHRY and CDR2 is SYGVKD. The CDR3 reads CAISDYRASTDTQYF. The CDR3 region has the DNA TGTGCCATCAGTGATTACAGGGCTAGCACAGATACGCAGTATTTT.

The sample holds one count of this clone. The V and J genes are TRBV10-3 and TRBJ2-5, with TRBD1 identical over 11 bases. After removal of 10 bases from V and 4 bases from J, the junction contained 8 bases not matched to a gene. CDR1 and CDR2 (germline): ENHRY, SYGVKD. This CDR3 spans 14 amino acids. The CDR3 DNA is TGTGCCACCCGTGATGGACAGGGGGCAGAGACCCAGTACTTC. It is translated as CATRDGQGAETQYF.

The chain joins TRBV18 to TRBJ2-2; possibly TRBD2 for D (6 bases). The CDR3 spans 15 residues. Trimming took 5 bases from V and 4 from J, leaving 14 bases between them. Germline values: CDR1 KGHSH, CDR2 LQKENI. Here the CDR3 reads CASSSLGGATGELFF. In nucleotides, the CDR3 is TGTGCCAGCTCATCCTTGGGCGGGGCCACCGGGGAGCTGTTTTTT.